Listed below are T cell receptor beta chains from one sample, sequenced in a study of T-cell reconstitution after alpha-beta-depleted transplantation in children. TCRdb redid the calling of the PCR reads with MiXCR, one entry per CDR3 protein. The table lists roughly 590,000 distinct CDR3 sequences, about 15% of them singletons. Specimen: PBMCs from the stem cell graft donor, collected from the stem cell graft. Every receptor here comes from a human donor who donated a stem cell graft to a child with acute myeloid leukemia. Each CDR3 is given with its conserved first and last residue. Part of the rows lack a size; the others show once, few, many or a class for expanded clones.

TRBV27,16,-,TRBJ1-2,CASRLSLTGKNYGYTF
TRBV7-2,14,-,TRBJ1-2,CASSLATAYYGYTF
TRBV12-3/TRBV12-4,16,-,TRBJ1-3,CASSRRTESSGNTIYF
TRBV20-1,15,many,TRBJ2-5,CSAREDRGPLETQYF
TRBV5-5,14,many,TRBJ2-2,CASSPGTATGELFF
TRBV7-8,15,-,TRBJ2-5,CASSLESGEGETQYF
TRBV12-3/TRBV12-4,13,many,TRBJ1-1,CASSPVMNTEAFF
TRBV20-1,13,many,TRBJ2-3,CSARFTDTDTQYF
TRBV7-2,16,many,TRBJ2-2,CASSSRGGTNTGELFF
TRBV10-3,12,many,TRBJ1-5,CAISESNQPQHF
TRBV29-1,13,few,TRBJ2-2,CSADRGRAGELFF
TRBV5-1,15,-,TRBJ1-2,CASSRSTGVDYGYTF
TRBV5-1,14,few,TRBJ2-5,CASTKSGPQETQYF
TRBV5-5,15,many,TRBJ2-3,CASSLVPGGTDTQYF
TRBV7-9,13,once,TRBJ2-2,CASSLIMNGELFF
TRBV7-2,13,many,TRBJ2-1,CASSLPVNNEQFF
TRBV7-3,18,-,TRBJ2-3,CASSSKGLAGSFTDTQYF
TRBV20-1,13,few,TRBJ1-5,CSARTGEYQPQHF
TRBV20-1,12,few,TRBJ2-5,CSAYKYQETQYF
TRBV20-1,13,many,TRBJ1-2,CSATPQGIGGYTF
TRBV25-1,15,few,TRBJ2-2,CASSDVSPGTGELFF
TRBV5-1,15,many,TRBJ2-2,CASSLESRDTGELFF
TRBV27,11,-,TRBJ2-5,CASSFGGSQYF
TRBV18,13,-,TRBJ1-1,CASSQGYYTEAFF
TRBV5-1,15,many,TRBJ2-1,CASSLVTGARYEQFF
TRBV5-5,15,few,TRBJ2-5,CASSLRRQVQETQYF
TRBV2,16,many,TRBJ2-3,CASSPGQGGTGDTQYF
TRBV27,12,-,TRBJ2-4,CASRTGENIQYF
TRBV20-1,15,many,TRBJ2-4,CSARVLAGGPNIQYF